The clone carrying this T cell receptor (beta chain) was recorded many times. The trim removed 5 bases at V and 8 bases at J, leaving 8 bases unmatched. This CDR3 spans 15 amino acids. Looked up from germline, CDR1 is MNHEY and CDR2 is SVGEGT. TCRdb reanalysed the 5' RACE reads using MiXCR and keeps one entry per CDR3 protein. The data contain approximately 40,000 distinct CDR3 sequences, approximately 17% of them singletons. The chain recombines TRBV6-2 or TRBV6-3 with TRBJ1-4; the match to TRBD1 covers 10 bases. This receptor was taken from a female donor with breast cancer. Material for sequencing was naive CD4+ T cells sorted from a lymph node. Subset reported: naive CD4+ T cells, CD4+CD45RA+CD25-. CDR3 DNA sequence: TGTGCCAGCAGTGCCATCCGGGACAGGGGAGAAAAACTGTTTTTT. Translation gives CASSAIRDRGEKLFF.